Below, 3 T cell receptor beta chains from the same sample are listed, as sequenced in a study of blood T cells in healthy people across ages. Together with a sample-barcoded 5' primer, a J-beta primer mix was included in a second PCR lasting about 7 to 11 cycles. From the 5' RACE reads, TCRdb called clonotypes with MiXCR, one entry per CDR3 protein. The data show about a million distinct CDR3 sequences, more than 30% seen once. The sequencing sample was made of blood. Receptors were obtained from a man younger than 30 in good health.

J is TRBJ1-1 and V is TRBV29-1; D call uncertain. V lost 5 bases and J 0 bases, leaving 13 bases between the germline ends. Germline values: CDR1 SQVTM, CDR2 ANQGSEA. This CDR3 spans 14 amino acids. CDR3 residues: CSVSEELLNTEAFF. CDR3 nucleotide sequence: TGCAGCGTTTCCGAAGAACTGCTGAACACTGAAGCTTTCTTT. Drawing the rest from reference TRBV29-1 and TRBJ1-1, the complete variable domain is SAVISQKPSRDICQRGTSLTIQCQVDSQVTMMFWYRQQPGQSLTLIATANQGSEATYESGFVIDKFPISRPNLTFSTLTVSNMSPEDSSIYLCSVSEELLNTEAFFGQGTRLTVV.

This clonotype was found a few times. The chain links TRBV4-1 to TRBJ1-5; D is possibly TRBD1 (5 bases). The germline V gene encodes CDR1 MGHRA and CDR2 YSYEKL. The CDR3 runs to 15 residues. V gave up 0 bases and J gave up 0 bases, with 6 bases separating them. The CDR3 region has the DNA TGCGCCAGCAGCCAAGAAGGACATAGCAATCAGCCCCAGCATTTT. Translating gives CASSQEGHSNQPQHF.

This clonotype was seen a handful of times. The CDR3 DNA reads TGTGCCATCACGTCAGGGGCTTACAATGAGCAGTTCTTC. The encoded protein is CAITSGAYNEQFF. The chain carries TRBV10-3 and TRBJ2-1; D is possibly TRBD1 (6 bases). Germline V CDR1 and CDR2: ENHRY, SYGVKD. V was shortened by 7 bases and J by 4 bases, with 11 bases between the two germline ends. This CDR3 has 13 amino acids.